This is a list of T cell receptor beta chains from one sample in a study of cytomegalovirus exposure and HLA in healthy donors. Clones were sequenced by immunoSEQ multiplex PCR, and TCRdb holds only the in-frame ones, with some missing. The profile shows fewer than 200,000 clones, 75% to 90% of them singletons. Sequencing was done on a sample of PBMCs. These receptors were collected from a woman in her forties or fifties in good health and CMV-seropositive. Each CDR3 is given with its conserved first and last residue. The D gene is left open where the match is weak. Clone size is given for some rows only: seen once, a few or many times, or a class if the clone is expanded.

V gene,J gene,CDR3 length,D gene,clone size,CDR3 protein,CDR3 DNA
TRBV25-1,TRBJ1-2,12,.,.,CASSAGFYGYTF,TGTGCCAGCAGTGCGGGTTTCTATGGCTACACCTTC
TRBV29-1,TRBJ2-1,13,TRBD1,few,CSVGQGIRNEQFF,TGCAGCGTTGGACAGGGGATCAGGAATGAGCAGTTCTTC
TRBV5-6,TRBJ2-3,16,TRBD1,.,CASSLAPQGASDTQYF,TGTGCCAGCAGCTTGGCCCCGCAGGGGGCATCCGATACGCAGTATTTT
TRBV29-1,TRBJ1-1,15,TRBD1,.,CSVTTRTGGGTEAFF,TGCAGCGTCACTACCCGGACAGGGGGCGGCACTGAAGCTTTCTTT
TRBV2,TRBJ2-1,15,TRBD2,.,CASRLRAGENNEQFF,TGTGCCAGCCGGCTCCGAGCGGGGGAAAACAATGAGCAGTTCTTC
TRBV5-1,TRBJ2-7,15,TRBD1,.,CASSGSGTEIYEQYF,TGCGCCAGCAGCGGATCCGGGACAGAAATCTACGAGCAGTACTTC
TRBV19,TRBJ1-2,12,.,few,CASHLGGYGYTF,TGTGCCAGCCACCTCGGGGGCTATGGCTACACCTTC
TRBV5-5,TRBJ2-7,14,TRBD1,.,CASRKGQDNYEQYF,TGTGCCAGCAGAAAAGGACAGGACAACTACGAGCAGTACTTC
TRBV7-7,TRBJ2-1,16,.,once,CASSLTSGAGLNEQFF,TGTGCTAGCAGCTTAACATCGGGAGCCGGACTCAATGAGCAGTTCTTC
TRBV6-5,TRBJ2-3,15,TRBD2,few,CASSYSGLAGDTQYF,TGTGCCAGCAGTTACTCCGGACTAGCGGGAGATACGCAGTATTTT
TRBV28,TRBJ1-6,16,.,.,CASRLSRQAPNSPLHF,TGTGCCAGCAGGTTATCCAGACAGGCTCCTAATTCACCCCTCCACTTT
TRBV6-5,TRBJ2-5,12,.,few,CASSNPRETQYF,TGTGCCAGCAGTAACCCTAGGGAGACCCAGTACTTC
TRBV6-6,TRBJ1-5,15,TRBD1,.,CASIGTGGFNQPQHF,TGTGCCAGCATCGGGACAGGGGGCTTCAATCAGCCCCAGCATTTT
TRBV6-6,TRBJ2-7,15,.,few,CASRSRQRSGYEQYF,TGTGCCAGCAGGTCTAGACAGAGAAGTGGCTACGAGCAGTACTTC
TRBV2,TRBJ2-5,16,TRBD2,.,CASRGDYSGSGETQYF,TGTGCCAGCAGGGGAGATTATAGCGGGAGTGGTGAGACCCAGTACTTC
TRBV6-1,TRBJ2-5,14,.,.,CASLLDRRPETQYF,TGTGCCAGCCTATTAGACAGGCGTCCAGAGACCCAGTACTTC
TRBV5-1,TRBJ1-1,14,TRBD1,.,CASSLTGGNTEAFF,TGCGCCAGCAGCTTAACAGGGGGAAACACTGAAGCTTTCTTT
TRBV11-2,TRBJ2-3,13,.,.,CASSGQDSDTQYF,TGTGCCAGCAGCGGGCAGGATTCAGATACGCAGTATTTT
TRBV7-9,TRBJ2-1,15,.,.,CASSRTGTLYNEQFF,TGTGCCAGCAGTCGTACAGGGACCCTTTACAATGAGCAGTTCTTC
TRBV19,TRBJ1-5,13,.,.,CASSIDRRQPQHF,TGTGCCAGTAGTATCGACAGGCGTCAGCCCCAGCATTTT
TRBV10-1,TRBJ2-3,15,TRBD2,.,CASSAGLAGTDTQYF,TGCGCCAGCAGTGCGGGTCTAGCGGGCACAGATACGCAGTATTTT
TRBV20-1,TRBJ2-3,10,.,.,CSPRRDTQYF,TGCAGTCCCCGTCGAGATACGCAGTATTTT
TRBV2,TRBJ1-2,15,.,.,CASSPAGGDFYGYTF,TGTGCCAGCAGTCCCGCGGGGGGCGACTTCTATGGCTACACCTTC
TRBV10-1,TRBJ2-1,15,TRBD2,few,CASSPEITRGGEQFF,TGCGCCAGCAGCCCCGAAATAACGCGGGGGGGAGAGCAGTTCTTC
TRBV18,TRBJ2-1,16,TRBD1,.,CASSQAGTVPYNEQFF,TGTGCCAGCTCACAAGCCGGGACAGTCCCATACAATGAGCAGTTCTTC
TRBV6-6,TRBJ1-1,14,.,once,CASSYSQGNTEAFF,TGTGCCAGCAGTTACTCCCAGGGGAACACTGAAGCTTTCTTT
TRBV13,TRBJ2-1,14,.,.,CASSFWKRYNEQFF,TGTGCCAGCAGCTTCTGGAAGCGGTACAATGAGCAGTTCTTC
TRBV2,TRBJ1-3,14,.,.,CASSVWQGENTIYF,TGTGCCAGCAGTGTCTGGCAGGGTGAAAACACCATATATTTT
TRBV30,TRBJ1-1,12,.,.,CAWNIAGTEAFF,TGTGCCTGGAATATCGCGGGAACTGAAGCTTTCTTT
TRBV6-6,TRBJ1-4,12,.,.,CASSLDREKLFF,TGTGCCAGCAGTCTTGACAGAGAAAAACTGTTTTTT
TRBV9,TRBJ1-1,16,.,once,CASSVGPSKLNTEAFF,TGTGCCAGCAGCGTAGGTCCAAGCAAATTGAACACTGAAGCTTTCTTT
TRBV5-1,TRBJ2-7,8,.,.,CASSLWPF,TGCGCCAGCAGCTTGTGGCCCTTC
TRBV5-1,TRBJ2-3,19,.,.,CASSTQLRGTLLSTDTQYF,TGCGCCAGCAGCACGCAGCTCCGGGGGACTCTCCTTAGCACAGATACGCAGTATTTT
TRBV10-3,TRBJ1-1,14,.,.,CAILSQGSDTEAFF,TGTGCCATTCTCTCCCAGGGGTCGGACACTGAAGCTTTCTTT
TRBV6-5,TRBJ1-2,14,TRBD1,.,CASSRGDRGLGYTF,TGTGCCAGCAGTCGGGGGGACAGGGGGCTTGGCTACACCTTC
TRBV18,TRBJ1-1,14,TRBD1,.,CASSTTGENTEAFF,TGTGCCAGCTCCACGACAGGGGAGAACACTGAAGCTTTCTTT
TRBV28,TRBJ1-1,14,.,.,CASSLYAENTEAFF,TGTGCCAGCAGTTTATATGCAGAGAACACTGAAGCTTTCTTT
TRBV11-2,TRBJ1-1,12,.,.,CASSLDRGEAFF,TGTGCCAGCAGCTTAGACAGGGGCGAAGCTTTCTTT
TRBV28,TRBJ2-7,13,.,.,CASSLAGSYEQYF,TGTGCCAGCAGTTTAGCAGGTTCCTACGAGCAGTACTTC
TRBV7-2,TRBJ2-2,17,TRBD2,few,CASSLHRTSGGTGELFF,TGTGCCAGCAGCTTACATCGGACTAGCGGGGGTACCGGGGAGCTGTTTTTT
TRBV11-1,TRBJ1-6,12,.,.,CASSSGNSPLHF,TGTGCCAGCAGCTCGGGTAATTCACCCCTCCACTTT
TRBV5-1,TRBJ2-3,16,TRBD2,.,CASSFILAGGPDTQYF,TGCGCCAGCAGCTTCATACTAGCGGGGGGCCCAGATACGCAGTATTTT
TRBV28,TRBJ2-7,17,TRBD2,.,CASSPHGLAGGSYEQYF,TGTGCCAGCAGTCCTCATGGACTAGCGGGAGGGTCCTACGAGCAGTACTTC
TRBV15,TRBJ1-4,15,.,.,CATSSKQGANEKLFF,TGTGCCACCAGCAGCAAACAGGGAGCTAATGAAAAACTGTTTTTT
TRBV28,TRBJ1-1,16,.,.,CASSLTGRRRNTEAFF,TGTGCCAGCAGTTTAACAGGACGGCGGAGGAACACTGAAGCTTTCTTT
TRBV5-1,TRBJ2-1,13,TRBD2,.,CASSPGLAGESFF,TGCGCCAGCAGCCCTGGACTAGCGGGGGAGTCGTTCTTC
TRBV5-1,TRBJ2-7,19,TRBD2,.,CASSLGRFSQLALPYEQYF,TGCGCCAGCAGCTTGGGTCGTTTCTCCCAACTAGCGTTGCCCTACGAGCAGTACTTC
TRBV19,TRBJ1-4,11,.,.,CVSSVSEKLFF,TGTGTCAGTAGTGTATCTGAAAAACTGTTTTTT
TRBV30,TRBJ1-5,14,.,.,CAWSVQDANQPQHF,TGTGCCTGGAGTGTACAGGACGCCAATCAGCCCCAGCATTTT
TRBV9,TRBJ2-7,13,.,.,CASSVGQTYEQYF,TGTGCCAGCAGCGTAGGACAGACTTACGAGCAGTACTTC
TRBV28,TRBJ2-7,16,.,.,CASSLTRRDLSYEQYF,TGTGCCAGCAGTTTGACTCGGCGGGACCTCTCCTACGAGCAGTACTTC
TRBV9,TRBJ2-7,14,TRBD1,.,CASIETGGTYEQYF,TGTGCCAGCATTGAGACAGGGGGCACCTACGAGCAGTACTTC
TRBV9,TRBJ2-5,14,TRBD1,.,CASSVEQGKETQYF,TGTGCCAGCAGCGTAGAACAGGGGAAAGAGACCCAGTACTTC
TRBV4-2,TRBJ2-7,17,TRBD2,.,CASSQGGLAGGYYEQYF,TGTGCCAGCAGCCAAGGGGGACTAGCGGGAGGTTACTACGAGCAGTACTTC